These 19 T cell receptor beta chains originate from one sample sequenced in a study of regulatory T cells in long-lasting Graves disease. Both iRepertoire HTBI primers and Arm-PCR of CDR3 regions were used to build the TCR beta libraries. TCRdb called the multiplex PCR reads again in MiXCR, with one record for every CDR3 protein. This table holds 500,000 to 800,000 distinct CDR3 sequences, about 32% found once. The time point was: persistent/refractory GD, antithyroid drugs over 5 years with positive TRAb. RNA isolated from PBMCs was used to make the TCR library. The sample in question was peripheral blood mononuclear cells (PBMCs), obtained when the disease was refractory, from a patient treated with antithyroid drugs. These receptors originate from a female donor with Graves disease.

This clonotype occurred a few times. V gene TRBV7-9 combines with J gene TRBJ2-3; 9 positions agree with TRBD2. The CDR3 runs to 15 residues. The ends lost 6 bases at V and 4 bases at J; junction bases unmatched: 8. CDR1 and CDR2 (germline): SEHNR, FQNEAQ (reference sequence). CDR3 sequence (DNA): TGTGCCAGCAGTCCGGGACTAGCAGGGGCAGATACGCAGTATTTT. Translation: CASSPGLAGADTQYF.

This clonotype was counted ten times or more. The chain has TRBV28 and TRBJ1-5, with a possible D match to TRBD1 (6 bases). V shed 2 bases and J shed 6 bases, with 14 bases lying between them. The CDR3 sequence is 15 residues long. In germline, CDR1 is MDHEN, CDR2 SYDVKM. CDR3: CASSLTQGRGQPQHF. CDR3 in DNA: TGTGCCAGCAGTTTAACCCAGGGGAGGGGTCAGCCCCAGCATTTT. The full variable domain, rest sourced from reference TRBV28 and TRBJ1-5, is DVKVTQSSRYLVKRTGEKVFLECVQDMDHENMFWYRQDPGLGLRLIYFSYDVKMKEKGDIPEGYSVSREKKERFSLILESASTNQTSMYLCASSLTQGRGQPQHFGDGTRLSIL.

This clonotype occurred a few times. This sequence joins TRBV20-1 and TRBJ2-7; tentatively, D is TRBD1 (5 bases). Trimming shortened V by 3 bases and J by 6 bases, and 12 bases separated the two germline ends. Germline-derived CDR1 and CDR2 are DFQATT and SNEGSKA (reference sequence). CDR3 size: 12 residues. CDR3 loop: CSARFDSLEQYF. Here the CDR3 DNA reads TGCAGTGCTAGGTTCGACAGTCTCGAGCAGTACTTC.

The chain couples TRBV5-5 to TRBJ2-2; the match to TRBD2 covers 14 bases. Per germline, CDR1 SGHKS and CDR2 YYEKEE (reference sequence). J lost 4 bases, V lost 10 bases, and 9 bases had no gene match. The CDR3 spans 16 residues. The chain's CDR3 is CAVTPTSGRVTGELFF. CDR3 nucleotide sequence: TGTGCCGTCACCCCGACTAGCGGGAGGGTCACCGGGGAGCTGTTTTTT.

This clonotype appeared once. A much larger clonotype is one base distant, so this may be a read error. This chain connects TRBV6-2 or TRBV6-3 to TRBJ1-1; no clear D. Trimming cost V 10 bases and J 0 bases, with 18 bases left between them. CDR3 size: 15 residues. The V gene's germline CDR1 is MNHEY and CDR2 SVGEGT. CDR3 in DNA: TGTGCCAACATCGCGGGTCCTAATATGAACACTGAAGCTTTCTTT. This sequence encodes CANIAGPNMNTEAFF.

This clonotype has ten or more counts. This chain links TRBV28 with TRBJ2-4, with D hard to call. Germline CDR1 reads MDHEN; CDR2 reads SYDVKM. The CDR3 consists of 14 residues. V was pared by 5 bases and J by 0 bases, with 8 bases between. The CDR3 sequence: CASSLGIAKNIQYF. CDR3 DNA sequence: TGTGCCAGCAGTCTAGGGATAGCCAAAAACATTCAGTACTTC.

This chain joins TRBV27 and TRBJ2-7; D is perhaps TRBD1 or TRBD2 (5 bases each). Trimming pared 3 bases from V and 1 base from J, leaving 10 bases between. CDR1 and CDR2 (germline): MNHEY, SMNVEV (reference sequence). The length of the CDR3 is 14 residues. This CDR3 reads CASSFGDGSYEQYF. As DNA, the CDR3 is TGTGCCAGCAGTTTTGGGGACGGGTCCTACGAGCAGTACTTC.

Regarding this clonotype: A read error is possible here, since a much larger clone lies one base away. The final CDR3 position lacks the conserved phenylalanine or tryptophan, pointing to a likely read error. The rearrangement joins TRBV3-1 to TRBJ1-4; D possibly corresponds to TRBD1 (5 bases). The CDR3 totals 14 residues. Germline V gene lookup returns CDR1 LGHDT and CDR2 YNNKEL (reference sequence). V was clipped by 5 bases and J by 4 bases, with 11 bases between them. The CDR3 loop reads CASSRDGYNEKLFL. The DNA of the CDR3 is TGTGCCAGCAGCAGGGACGGGTATAATGAAAAACTGTTTCTT.

The CDR3: CSVEVGDSSYEQYF. The CDR3 DNA reads TGCAGCGTTGAGGTTGGGGATAGCTCCTACGAGCAGTACTTC. The V and J genes are TRBV29-1 and TRBJ2-7; D is unresolved. The CDR3 spans 14 residues. The V end was cut by 3 bases, the J end by 0 bases, with 12 bases between. The germline V gene has CDR1 SQVTM and CDR2 ANQGSEA.

There are many counts of this clonotype. CDR3 nucleotides: TGTGCCAGCAGGATGGGTAGTCTGTCCTACGAGCAGTACTTC. As protein: CASRMGSLSYEQYF. The rearrangement joins TRBV6-1 to TRBJ2-7; D not certain. The CDR3 contains 14 residues. V was pared by 6 bases and J by 1 base, with 13 bases between. Germline CDR1 reads MNHNS; CDR2 reads SASEGT.

The chain couples TRBV5-1 to TRBJ1-1; 8 bases agree with TRBD1. The germline V gene encodes CDR1 SGHRS and CDR2 YFSETQ. The CDR3 extends over 14 amino acids. Trimming took 4 bases from V and 3 from J; bases not matched to a gene: 5. CDR3 DNA sequence: TGCGCCAGCAGCATACAGGGGGAACACACTGAAGCTTTCTTT. Translating it yields CASSIQGEHTEAFF.

The chain uses TRBV28 and TRBJ1-2; D uncertain. There are 15 residues in the CDR3. The V and J ends lost 8 bases and 1 base respectively, with 17 bases between them. Germline CDR1 is MDHEN and CDR2 is SYDVKM. CDR3 protein: CASSLTESVNYGYTF. For the CDR3, the DNA is TGTGCCAGCTCTCTTACGGAGTCGGTTAACTATGGCTACACCTTC.

This clonotype has more than one count but fewer than ten. In DNA, the CDR3 is TGTGCCAGCAGTTTAGACGGACAGGGTTTTGGAAACACCATATATTTT. It encodes CASSLDGQGFGNTIYF. The J gene is TRBJ1-3, the V gene TRBV28, with 8 bases aligning to TRBD1. The CDR3 extends over 16 amino acids. V lost 2 bases and J lost 3; bases outside the gene matches: 6. CDR1 is MDHEN, CDR2 SYDVKM, per germline.

J is TRBJ1-2 and V is TRBV2, with D perhaps TRBD1 (6 bases). The CDR3 runs to 14 residues. Trimming took off 6 bases at V and 3 bases at J, with 14 bases between the two ends. Germline V gives CDR1 SNHLY, CDR2 FYNNEI. The CDR3 DNA follows: TGTGCCAGCAGAGTACCACAGGGATACTATGGCTACACCTTC. It codes for CASRVPQGYYGYTF.

This clonotype appeared a few times. This chain links TRBV20-1 with TRBJ2-7, with 7 bases that match TRBD1. J gave up 5 bases and V 5 bases, and 9 bases lay outside the gene matches. The CDR3 covers 13 residues. Germline V gives CDR1 DFQATT, CDR2 SNEGSKA (reference sequence). The chain's CDR3 is CSAQDRTGNEQYF. The CDR3 DNA reads TGCAGTGCTCAGGACAGGACCGGGAACGAGCAGTACTTC.

The rearrangement joins TRBV5-5 to TRBJ2-7; 8 bases agree with TRBD2. Trimming removed 6 bases from V and 6 bases from J; junction bases left unmatched: 14. There are 15 residues in the CDR3. Germline V gives CDR1 SGHKS, CDR2 YYEKEE (reference sequence). The CDR3 protein is CASTLPGLGRLEQYF. CDR3 bases: TGTGCCAGCACCCTCCCGGGACTAGGGAGACTCGAGCAGTACTTC. The whole variable domain, remainder taken from reference TRBV5-5 and TRBJ2-7, is DAGVTQSPTHLIKTRGQQVTLRCSPISGHKSVSWYQQVLGQGPQFIFQYYEKEERGRGNFPDRFSARQFPNYSSELNVNALLLGDSALYLCASTLPGLGRLEQYFGPGTRLTVT.

The chain has TRBV11-2 and TRBJ2-1; maybe TRBD2 (6 bases). The V end lost 1 base, the J end lost 4 bases, and 8 bases lay between the germline ends. From germline, CDR1 is SGHAT and CDR2 FQNNGV. The CDR3 runs to 14 residues. CDR3 sequence (DNA): TGTGCCAGCAGCTTAGCGGGAGCTTACAATGAGCAGTTCTTC. Protein sequence: CASSLAGAYNEQFF.

J is TRBJ1-6 and V is TRBV28; TRBD1 matches 7 bases. Germline V lookup: CDR1 MDHEN, CDR2 SYDVKM. Germline trimming cut 5 bases from V and 0 bases from J; bases unmatched to any gene: 10. The CDR3 is 18 residues long. CDR3 nucleotide sequence: TGTGCCAGCAGTCCCGACAGGGTAAGGAGCTCCTATAATTCACCCCTCCACTTT. As protein: CASSPDRVRSSYNSPLHF.

The rearrangement uses TRBV18 and TRBJ1-2, with 9 bases identical to TRBD1. This CDR3 contains 14 residues. V lost 2 bases to trimming and J lost 6 bases; unmatched junction nucleotides: 4. Germline lookup yields CDR1 KGHSH and CDR2 LQKENI. CDR3 sequence (DNA): TGTGCCAGCTCACCAAATGACAGGGGGAATGGCTACACCTTC. Translation gives CASSPNDRGNGYTF.